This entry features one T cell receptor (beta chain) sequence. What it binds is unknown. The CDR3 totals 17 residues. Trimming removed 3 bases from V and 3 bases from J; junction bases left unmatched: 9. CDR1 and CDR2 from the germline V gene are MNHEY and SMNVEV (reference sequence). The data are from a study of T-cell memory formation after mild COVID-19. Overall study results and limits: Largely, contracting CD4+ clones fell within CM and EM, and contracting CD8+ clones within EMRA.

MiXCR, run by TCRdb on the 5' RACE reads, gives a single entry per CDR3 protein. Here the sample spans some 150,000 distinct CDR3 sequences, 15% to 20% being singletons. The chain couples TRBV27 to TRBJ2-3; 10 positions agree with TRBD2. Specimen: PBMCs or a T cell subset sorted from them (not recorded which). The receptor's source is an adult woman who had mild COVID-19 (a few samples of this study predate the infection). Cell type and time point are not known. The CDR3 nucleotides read TGTGCCAGCAGTTTGGCTAGCGGGGGAGGTTGGACAGATACGCAGTATTTT. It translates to CASSLASGGGWTDTQYF.